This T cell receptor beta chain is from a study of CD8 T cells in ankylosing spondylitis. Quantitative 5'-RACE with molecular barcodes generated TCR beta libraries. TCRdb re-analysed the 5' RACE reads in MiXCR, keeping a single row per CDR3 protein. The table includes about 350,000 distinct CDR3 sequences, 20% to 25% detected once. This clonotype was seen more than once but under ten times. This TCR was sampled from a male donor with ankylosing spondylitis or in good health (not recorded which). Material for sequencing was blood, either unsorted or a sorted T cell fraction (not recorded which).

CDR3 in DNA: TGTGCCAGCGGACAGGGGAGTGGGGAAGGCTACACCTTC. Its protein product is CASGQGSGEGYTF. The chain joins TRBV11-2 to TRBJ1-2; TRBD1 agrees at 9 bases. In germline, CDR1 is SGHAT, CDR2 FQNNGV. CDR3 length: 13 amino acids. The V and J ends lost 8 bases and 8 bases, in that order; junction bases with no gene match: 9.